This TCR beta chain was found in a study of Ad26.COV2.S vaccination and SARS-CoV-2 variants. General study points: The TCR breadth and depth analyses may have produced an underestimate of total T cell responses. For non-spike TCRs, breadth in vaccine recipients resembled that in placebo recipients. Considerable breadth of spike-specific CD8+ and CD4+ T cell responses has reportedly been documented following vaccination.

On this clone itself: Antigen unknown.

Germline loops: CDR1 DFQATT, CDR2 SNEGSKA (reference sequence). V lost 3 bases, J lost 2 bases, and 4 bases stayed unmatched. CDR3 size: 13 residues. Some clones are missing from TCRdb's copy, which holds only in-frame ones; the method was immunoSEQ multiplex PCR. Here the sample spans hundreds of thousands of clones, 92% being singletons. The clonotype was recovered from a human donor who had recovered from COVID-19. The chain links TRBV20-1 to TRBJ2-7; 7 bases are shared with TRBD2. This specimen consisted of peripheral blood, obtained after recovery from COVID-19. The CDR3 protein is CSASTGRTYEQYF. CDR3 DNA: TGCAGTGCTAGTACCGGGAGGACCTACGAGCAGTACTTC.